This TCR beta chain was profiled in a study of T cells after yellow fever vaccination. Across the study: SMART-Seq v4 Ultra Low Input handled preparation of low-cell-number fractions.

Findings and limits, study-wide: Post-booster reappearance was seen for most primary-vaccination clones (96% CD4, around 88% CD8). Researchers report a weaker secondary response that nonetheless peaked faster, day 5 versus 15.

Trimming at V came to 4 bases and at J to 5 bases, leaving 6 bases not matched to a gene. The CDR3 contains 13 residues. From germline, CDR1 is SGHRS and CDR2 YFSETQ. Template switching by 5'RACE produced TCR cDNA, adding a universal primer site and UMIs. Each CDR3 protein gets one entry after TCRdb re-called the 5' RACE reads with MiXCR. In the table there are hundreds of thousands of distinct CDR3 sequences, less than 4.5% of which are singletons. The table lists this clonotype with a few counts. The antigen remains undetermined. This material consisted of PBMCs, taken on the day of the yellow fever booster vaccination. This sequence originates from a man in his late teens or twenties who received the YFV17D yellow fever vaccine. This chain links TRBV5-1 with TRBJ2-7; 7 bases agree with TRBD1. CDR3 protein: CASSPGQVHEQYF. The CDR3 coding sequence is TGCGCCAGCAGCCCAGGACAGGTCCACGAGCAGTACTTC.